This T cell receptor (beta chain) came from a study of blood T cells in healthy people across ages (dated by TCRdb to the mid-2010s). In the study overall: In model experiments, template switching captured about one uniquely barcoded TCR beta cDNA molecule for every two T cells. To track age-related changes in TCR beta repertoire diversity, the study relied on deep sequencing normalized with unique cDNA molecular identifiers. The donors were split into four age groups: young (average 16 years), middle-aged (39), aged (about 56) and long-lived (approximately 80). To avoid experimental bias, donors of different ages were distributed randomly across sequencing lanes. The study analyzed two additional independent replicas of 1 million unique cDNA reads from the same blood draw for two donors, one aged 18 to 30 and one aged 80 or older. General findings and caveats noted by the study authors: Estimates of total diversity based on one million sequenced T cells were considered lower bounds and underestimates. Donor CMV infection status was unknown, potentially confounding age-related changes in expanded clonotypes. Observed TCR beta diversity per million T cells fell roughly linearly with age, and a significant reduction was already apparent by age roughly 40. Conclusive comparison of naive and antigen-experienced compartments was prevented by the profiling of bulk unsorted PBMCs. A strong correlation was found between observed TCR beta diversity and the percentage of naive T cells measured by flow cytometry. Compared with the aged group, the long-lived group had more naive CD4+ T cells, fewer expanded clones and increased TCR diversity, suggesting age selection.

Donors were 39 systemically healthy Caucasian individuals from Russia aged roughly 6 to 90 years. About 10 milliliters of peripheral blood were collected from each donor into EDTA-treated Vacutainer tubes. Ficoll-Paque density-gradient centrifugation was used to isolate PBMCs, with at least 6.5 million obtained per sample. Trizol reagent was used to extract total RNA from the PBMCs, yielding at least 6 micrograms per sample. Naive CD45RAhigh/CD27high T cell percentages were measured by flow cytometry on a PBMC aliquot from every donor. The method behind the library was 5' RACE. Sequencing used an Illumina HiSeq 2500. A second roughly 6 to 12 cycle PCR used a sample-barcoded 5' primer and a J-beta primer mix. A unique molecular identifier was introduced onto each TCR beta cDNA molecule by a template-switch 5' adaptor carrying 12 random nucleotides. Each sample yielded at least 3 million CDR3-containing paired-end reads. The Mint cDNA synthesis kit, primed by a TRBC-specific oligonucleotide, was used to synthesize first-strand cDNA from all RNA. Following uracil-DNA glycosylase treatment, all cDNA underwent a first 18-cycle PCR with the universal primers M1SS and BC2_uni_R. The paper's processing steps were these. Normalization of each sample was performed by random selection of 1 million high-quality reads, each carrying a distinct molecular identifier. Reads with shared molecular identifiers were discarded instead of being binned into consensus sequences. MiTCR, set to a Q25 quality threshold and the strictest error-elimination algorithm, was used for CDR3 identification, clonotype clustering and error correction. A nonparametric unseen species model with Euler transformation was used to estimate lower-bound total TCR beta diversity. TCRdb applied fastp at Q25 and MiXCR to the public reads, then kept only in-frame beta chains. One record per CDR3 amino acid sequence lists the most common genes and DNA. These V and J calls rely on TCRdb rather than the paper's analysis. Present in this sample are around 690,000 distinct CDR3 sequences, approximately 59% of which were seen just once. The ten largest clones add up to approximately 40% of the sample.

CDR1 SGHKS and CDR2 YYEKEE are derived from the germline V gene (reference sequence). CDR3 length: 14 amino acids, cysteine to phenylalanine. Of the read, only the CDR3 DNA is kept; its 42 bases are in frame from base 1. V is pared back by 5 bases and J by 7 bases, with 18 bases lying between the germline termini. About this clonotype itself: The clone's antigen remains unknown. One base away there is no much larger clone; base qualities are not given.

The sequencing input was blood. The chain is encoded by TRBV5-5 joined to TRBJ1-1; a tentative D match to TRBD1 spans 6 bases. The sequence derives from a man aged 55-75 years in good health. The DNA reads as follows: TGTGCCAGCAGTCTTAACGGCGAACAGGGTGAAGCTTTCTTT. Translation gives CASSLNGEQGEAFF.